A selection of T cell receptor beta chains follows, all from one sample in a study of T cells in Graves' hyperthyroidism and ophthalmopathy. Each CDR3 protein gets one entry after TCRdb re-called the multiplex PCR reads with MiXCR. The data show more than 500,000 distinct CDR3 sequences, roughly 16% seen once. Sequencing input: blood. The receptors come from a woman aged 25-40 years with Graves' hyperthyroidism. The CDR3 runs from the conserved cysteine through the conserved F or W. Fields, in order: V gene, D gene, clone size, J gene, CDR3 DNA, CDR3 protein. D genes are given only for firm matches. Clone size is shown for a subset of rows, as once, few, many or a class of expanded clone.

>TRBV6-1|-|many|TRBJ1-2
TGTGCCAGCCTCCGGGGCAGTAACTATGGCTACACCTTC
CASLRGSNYGYTF
>TRBV20-1|-|many|TRBJ2-1
TGCAGTGCTAGATCTCCGGTAGGGTCCTTAACCGGGGACAATGAGCAGTTCTTC
CSARSPVGSLTGDNEQFF
>TRBV13|-|-|TRBJ1-1
TGTGCCAACAGCCCACCGACCGCGAGCTCCCCAGCTTTCTTT
CANSPPTASSPAFF
>TRBV27|-|many|TRBJ2-5
TGTGCCAGCAGTCCCCTGACTCCTTCAGGACACTTCCAAGAGACCCAGTACTTC
CASSPLTPSGHFQETQYF
>TRBV28|TRBD1|-|TRBJ2-3
TGTGCCAGCAGTTCCCCCCGAGGCCTCAGGGGGACAGATACGCAGTATTTT
CASSSPRGLRGTDTQYF
>TRBV30|TRBD1|-|TRBJ2-2
TGTGCCCACGATCCCCTCAGGGGGCCGAACACCGGGGAGCTGTTTTTT
CAHDPLRGPNTGELFF
>TRBV20-1|TRBD2|few|TRBJ2-7
TGCAGTGCTAGGGGGAGGCTAGCGGGAACCTACGAGCAGTACTTC
CSARGRLAGTYEQYF
>TRBV20-1|-|-|TRBJ2-5
TGCAGTGCTGATGGCGAGGGCCGGGAGACCCAGTACTTC
CSADGEGRETQYF
>TRBV10-3|TRBD1|many|TRBJ1-1
TGTGCCATTTCCCAGCAGGGGGACACTGAAGCTTTCTTT
CAISQQGDTEAFF
>TRBV9|-|many|TRBJ1-5
TGTGCCAGCAGCGATGGGGCCGTTAGGCAGCCCCAGCATTTT
CASSDGAVRQPQHF
>TRBV15|-|many|TRBJ1-1
TGTGCCACCAGCACCGGGACTGAAGCTTTCTTT
CATSTGTEAFF
>TRBV4-2|-|many|TRBJ1-1
TGTGCCAGCAGCCAAGGGGAGATCAACACTGAAGCTTTCTTT
CASSQGEINTEAFF
>TRBV27|TRBD2|many|TRBJ2-1
TGTGCCAGCAGTTTATCGTGGCTAGCGGGAGAAAGTGAGCAGTTCTTC
CASSLSWLAGESEQFF
>TRBV9|-|-|TRBJ2-7
TGTGCCAGCAGCGTAGACGGGACTCAAAACTACGAGCAGTACTTC
CASSVDGTQNYEQYF
>TRBV6-1|TRBD2|many|TRBJ2-7
TGTGCCAGCAGTACCATAGGACTAGCGTCAACCTACGAGCAGTACTTC
CASSTIGLASTYEQYF
>TRBV5-5|TRBD1|many|TRBJ2-5
TGTGCCAGCAGCTCGACAGGGTCGGAGACCCAGTACTTC
CASSSTGSETQYF
>TRBV19|-|-|TRBJ1-2
TGTGCCAGTAGTGCAGACGGAGTTAACTATGGCTACACCTTC
CASSADGVNYGYTF
>TRBV6-1|-|-|TRBJ2-7
TGTGCCAGCAGTCTCCGAGTGGGTCCCGACGAGCAGTACTTC
CASSLRVGPDEQYF
>TRBV28|TRBD1|many|TRBJ1-5
TGTGCCAGCAGTCCCCGACAGGGCCCCAATCAGCCCCAGCATTTT
CASSPRQGPNQPQHF
>TRBV6-2/TRBV6-3|-|-|TRBJ1-4
TGTGCCAGCAGTTACTCGTCAGGGTCGGAGAAACTGTTTTTT
CASSYSSGSEKLFF
>TRBV9|-|many|TRBJ2-7
TGTGCCAGCAGCGTAGGCGGCAGCGGGTTCTACGAGCAGTACTTC
CASSVGGSGFYEQYF
>TRBV29-1|-|many|TRBJ1-2
TGCAGCGTTGAAATAGGTTCGCATGGCTACACCTTC
CSVEIGSHGYTF
>TRBV11-1|-|many|TRBJ2-7
TGTGCCAGCAGCTTAGGGGGACATCGGGTCCGCGAGCAGTACTTC
CASSLGGHRVREQYF
>TRBV28|TRBD2|-|TRBJ2-1
TGTGCCAGCAGGACAGGGGGACTAGCGGGAGCGTACAATGAGCAGTTCTTC
CASRTGGLAGAYNEQFF
>TRBV20-1|TRBD2|many|TRBJ2-7
TGCAGTTCGAAACCGAGCGGGAGGCCTAGCGAGCAGTACTTC
CSSKPSGRPSEQYF
>TRBV6-2/TRBV6-3|-|many|TRBJ2-7
TGTGCCAGCAGTCGACTACGCTACGAGCAGTACTTC
CASSRLRYEQYF
>TRBV19|TRBD1|few|TRBJ2-7
TGTGCCAGTAGTATAGGAGGGACAGGGGGCTACGAGCAGTACTTC
CASSIGGTGGYEQYF
>TRBV7-2|TRBD1|many|TRBJ2-1
TGTGCCAGCAGCCCCAACAGGGGTGAGCAGTTCTTC
CASSPNRGEQFF
>TRBV30|TRBD1|-|TRBJ1-5
TGTGCCTGGAGTGCCTCCCGGGACAGGAGAAGCAATCAGCCCCAGCATTTT
CAWSASRDRRSNQPQHF
>TRBV28|-|many|TRBJ2-1
TGTGCCAGCAGTTTCAACGGGAGCCCTGAGCAGTTCTTC
CASSFNGSPEQFF
>TRBV20-1|-|many|TRBJ2-3
TGCAGTGCTAGAGGAGAGGGGGGCACAGATACGCAGTATTTT
CSARGEGGTDTQYF
>TRBV6-6|-|few|TRBJ2-7
TGTGCCAGCAGTTACGATGGGGCCTACGAGCAGTACTTC
CASSYDGAYEQYF
>TRBV27|-|-|TRBJ2-1
TGTGCCAGCAGACCAATAAATGGGGATGAGCAGTTCTTC
CASRPINGDEQFF